The text below deals with one T cell receptor (beta chain). The entry originates in a study of cytomegalovirus exposure and HLA in healthy donors. Study-level information: An earlier analysis found roughly 100 million unique TCR beta sequences from around 180 million T cells.

Trimming cost V 4 bases and J 8 bases; bases outside gene matches: 17. Germline V CDR1 and CDR2: SQVTM, ANQGSEA. The CDR3 spans 16 residues. Primers included in the PCR were 60 Vbeta and 13 Jbeta primers. Repertoires were generated with immunoSEQ multiplex PCR, while TCRdb's copy carries only in-frame clones and drops some. The sample features nearly 200,000 clones, with around 0.7% in its top ten. V gene TRBV29-1 combines with J gene TRBJ1-2; 9 nucleotides agree with TRBD1. This clonotype was sampled from a boy aged 5 to 17 in good health and CMV-seronegative. The sample comprised PBMCs. The CDR3 DNA reads as TGCAGCGTTGGGGCCGGGACAGGGCCCCGACTTGGAGGCTACACCTTC. It codes for CSVGAGTGPRLGGYTF.